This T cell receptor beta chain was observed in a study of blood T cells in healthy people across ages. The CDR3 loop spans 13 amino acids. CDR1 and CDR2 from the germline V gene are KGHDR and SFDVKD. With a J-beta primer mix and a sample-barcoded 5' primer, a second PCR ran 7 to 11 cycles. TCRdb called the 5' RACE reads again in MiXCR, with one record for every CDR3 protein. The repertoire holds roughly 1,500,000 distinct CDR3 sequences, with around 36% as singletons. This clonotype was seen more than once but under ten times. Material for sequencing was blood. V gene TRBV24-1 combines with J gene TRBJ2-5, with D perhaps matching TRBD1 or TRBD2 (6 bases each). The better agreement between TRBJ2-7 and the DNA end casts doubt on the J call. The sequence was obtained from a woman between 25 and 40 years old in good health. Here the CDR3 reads CATSDPGAYEQYF. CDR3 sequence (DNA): TGTGCCACCAGTGATCCGGGGGCGTACGAGCAGTACTTC.